The 12 T cell receptor beta chains reported below all come from one sample, sequenced in a study of identical twins. TCRdb called the 5' RACE reads again in MiXCR, with one record for every CDR3 protein. The table records nearly 650,000 distinct CDR3 sequences, less than 9% of them present only once. The data were also submitted as part of a second study, on yellow fever vaccine responses in identical twins.

The sample consisted of PBMCs. Receptor source: a woman between 18 and 30 years old in good health.

The gene calls are TRBV21-1 and TRBJ1-6; TRBD1 reflects the table's D call only, with no check against the DNA. TRBV21-1 is annotated as a pseudogene. The CDR3 consists of 17 residues. This CDR3 is CASSKEGQVFGNSPLHF. CDR3 bases: TGTGCCAGCAGCAAAGAGGGACAGGTTTTCGGGAATTCACCCCTCCACTTT.

A few counts support this clonotype. V gene TRBV10-3 combines with J gene TRBJ2-7; D is possibly TRBD2 (5 bases). This CDR3 has 14 residues. Germline CDR1 reads ENHRY; CDR2 reads SYGVKD. Trimming removed 0 bases at V and 3 bases at J, with 9 bases between. The DNA of the CDR3 is TGTGCCATCAGTGAGTCCTCGGGATACTACGAGCAGTACTTC. Protein: CAISESSGYYEQYF.

This clonotype was detected a few times. The chain uses TRBV5-6 and TRBJ1-2; D not resolved. V was cut by 0 bases and J by 8 bases, with 8 bases left in between. There are 12 residues in the CDR3. Germline CDR1 reads SGHDT; CDR2 reads YYEEEE. The CDR3 region is CASSLGARGYTF. DNA of the CDR3: TGTGCCAGCAGCTTGGGAGCTAGAGGCTACACCTTC.

This clonotype came up many times. The chain links TRBV4-1 to TRBJ1-2, with 7 bases aligning to TRBD1. Germline V gives CDR1 MGHRA, CDR2 YSYEKL. V gave up 2 bases and J gave up 1 base; unmatched junction bases: 7. The CDR3 length is 16 residues. This CDR3 reads CASSQTRDRNNYGYTF. The DNA of the CDR3 is TGCGCCAGCAGCCAAACAAGGGACAGAAATAACTATGGCTACACCTTC.

This clonotype was recorded a few times. The genes are TRBV12-3 or TRBV12-4 and TRBJ2-1; 9 bases agree with TRBD2. This CDR3 has 14 residues. V was clipped by 8 bases and J by 7 bases; unmatched bases: 9. The CDR3 DNA reads as TGTGCCAGCGTCGTAGCGGGAGTTATGAATGAGCAGTTCTTC. It yields the protein CASVVAGVMNEQFF.

This clonotype was counted many times. CDR3 sequence: CATSTYPEDTQYF. The CDR3 nucleotides read TGTGCCACCAGCACATACCCGGAGGATACGCAGTATTTT. This chain uses TRBV15 with TRBJ2-3; D not certain. Trimming removed 4 bases from V and 6 bases from J, with 11 bases in between. Germline values: CDR1 LNHNV, CDR2 YYDKDF (reference sequence). This CDR3 is built from 13 residues.

The chain uses TRBV29-1 and TRBJ2-7; D assignment may be TRBD1 or TRBD2 (5 bases each). The CDR3 covers 13 residues. V lost 3 bases and J lost 5, with 14 bases in between. Germline values: CDR1 SQVTM, CDR2 ANQGSEA. The CDR3, as DNA: TGCAGCGTTGAGGAGTTGGGACGGAACGAGCAGTACTTC. Encoded protein: CSVEELGRNEQYF.

This clonotype was picked up a small number of times. V and J are TRBV20-1 and TRBJ2-1, with a possible D match to TRBD2 (6 bases). Trimming cost V 6 bases and J 6 bases, with 12 bases left between them. The CDR3 is 12 amino acids. Germline values: CDR1 DFQATT, CDR2 SNEGSKA (reference sequence). In DNA form, the CDR3 reads TGCAGTGCCGCTCTAGCGTTCAATGAGCAGTTCTTC. Translating it yields CSAALAFNEQFF.

This clonotype has just a few counts. The rearrangement uses TRBV24-1 and TRBJ2-5, with 10 positions matching TRBD2. The CDR3 runs 15 residues. Germline values: CDR1 KGHDR, CDR2 SFDVKD. Losses at the gene ends were 5 bases for V and 2 bases for J; bases not matched to a gene: 4. CDR3 loop: CATSAQGLAQETQYF. DNA for the CDR3: TGTGCCACCAGTGCCCAGGGACTAGCGCAAGAGACCCAGTACTTC.

This clonotype was picked up a small number of times. The chain links TRBV24-1 to TRBJ1-2, with D hard to call. The germline V and J ends were trimmed by 0 bases and 8 bases, with 9 bases remaining between them. Germline V gene lookup returns CDR1 KGHDR and CDR2 SFDVKD. This CDR3 contains 13 residues. DNA for the CDR3: TGTGCCACCAGTGATTTGTTGGGCCGGGGCTACACCTTC. Translating it yields CATSDLLGRGYTF.

This sequence joins TRBV29-1 and TRBJ2-4; TRBD2 is a possible D gene (7 bases). The CDR3 is made up of 15 amino acids. The germline V gene encodes CDR1 SQVTM and CDR2 ANQGSEA. V was trimmed by 5 bases and J by 0 bases, leaving 14 bases between them. CDR3 in amino acids: CSVLGGGTAKNIQYF. The CDR3 nucleotides are TGCAGCGTTCTTGGGGGGGGCACAGCCAAAAACATTCAGTACTTC.

This clonotype occurred a few times. The chain employs TRBV5-1 and TRBJ2-5; weak D call: TRBD2 (6 bases). The CDR3 is 14 residues long. The germline V and J ends were trimmed by 1 base and 10 bases, with 17 bases remaining between them. Germline-derived CDR1 and CDR2 are SGHRS and YFSETQ. CDR3: CASSLLNPAGGQYF. DNA of the CDR3: TGCGCCAGCAGCTTGTTAAATCCGGCCGGGGGCCAGTACTTC.